Each of the 14 T cell receptor beta chains below was sequenced from the same sample in a study of beta chain features in type 1 diabetes. The authors reverse transcribed all of the isolated RNA, so sequencing captured expressed TCRB transcripts. The method was immunoSEQ multiplex PCR; TCRdb's version includes in-frame clones alone and lacks a portion of them. The sample shows about 320,000 clones, 14% of them seen only once. Sequenced material: central memory CD4+ T cells from blood. Every receptor here comes from a man aged 30 to 39 in good health.

This chain joins TRBV27 and TRBJ2-7; D call uncertain. The CDR3 spans 14 residues. Deletions cut 0 bases from V and 3 bases from J, with 9 bases between. Germline CDR1 MNHEY, CDR2 SMNVEV (reference sequence). This CDR3 is CASSLSNRYYEQYF. CDR3 coding DNA: TGTGCCAGCAGTTTATCGAACCGATACTACGAGCAGTACTTC.

As regards this clone: A read error may explain this, as a much larger clone is one base away. Other DNA sequences within the sample encode an identical CDR3. The chain uses TRBV11-1 and TRBJ2-7; D ambiguous. V was pared by 0 bases and J by 1 base, with 4 bases between. The CDR3 contains 13 residues. The germline V gene encodes CDR1 SGHAT and CDR2 FQDESV (reference sequence). The CDR3 DNA follows: TGTGCCAGCAGCTTAGCGGGATCCTACGAGCAGTACGTC. Translating it yields CASSLAGSYEQYV.

In its sample, this clone was seen many times. The chain combines TRBV5-4 with TRBJ1-1; TRBD1 matches at 7 bases. J gave up 2 bases and V 6 bases, and 7 bases lay outside the gene matches. Germline assignment: CDR1 SGHNT and CDR2 YYREEE (reference sequence). The length of the CDR3 is 14 residues. The CDR3 reads CASKKGTANTEAFF. CDR3 coding DNA: TGTGCCAGCAAGAAAGGGACAGCCAACACTGAAGCTTTCTTT.

This chain connects TRBV11-2 to TRBJ2-1, with a tentative D call TRBD2 (6 bases). V was cut by 6 bases and J by 4 bases, with 13 bases left in between. The CDR3 is 14 amino acids. Looked up from germline, CDR1 is SGHAT and CDR2 is FQNNGV. CDR3 region: CASSSPGLYNEQFF. CDR3 nucleotide sequence: TGTGCCAGCAGTTCACCGGGACTGTACAATGAGCAGTTCTTC.

This clone was picked up a small number of times. The chain employs TRBV6-1 and TRBJ2-5; 9 bases are shared with TRBD1. Germline V gene data show CDR1 as MNHNS and CDR2 as SASEGT. J was trimmed by 4 bases and V by 4 bases; bases with no gene match: 4. This CDR3 region has 14 residues. DNA for the CDR3: TGTGCCAGCAGTGGCACAGGGGGCCGAGAGACCCAGTACTTC. It yields the protein CASSGTGGRETQYF.

This clone was detected many times. The V and J genes are TRBV28 and TRBJ2-6; 9 bases line up with TRBD1. Germline trimming cut 4 bases from V and 0 bases from J; bases unmatched to any gene: 4. Germline-derived CDR1 and CDR2 are MDHEN and SYDVKM. The CDR3 has 17 amino acids. The CDR3 reads CASSSGTGTSGANVLTF. CDR3 in DNA: TGTGCCAGCAGTTCCGGGACAGGGACCTCTGGGGCCAACGTCCTGACTTTC. Combining the CDR3 with reference TRBV28 and TRBJ2-6 gives the whole variable domain DVKVTQSSRYLVKRTGEKVFLECVQDMDHENMFWYRQDPGLGLRLIYFSYDVKMKEKGDIPEGYSVSREKKERFSLILESASTNQTSMYLCASSSGTGTSGANVLTFGAGSRLTVL.

This clone showed up just a few times. This chain connects TRBV9 to TRBJ2-5; TRBD2 is a possible D gene (6 bases). This CDR3 region has 15 residues. V dropped 2 bases and J dropped 4 bases, with 15 bases sitting between them. In germline, CDR1 is SGDLS, CDR2 YYNGEE. The CDR3 here is CASSVDIQEGETQYF. CDR3 nucleotide sequence: TGTGCCAGCAGCGTCGACATACAGGAGGGAGAGACCCAGTACTTC.

There are a few counts of this clone. This CDR3 is also generated by other DNA sequences in the sample. The V gene is TRBV10-3, the J gene TRBJ2-1, with D possibly TRBD2 on 5 matching bases. This CDR3 region has 12 residues. Germline loops: CDR1 ENHRY, CDR2 SYGVKD. V was trimmed by 2 bases and J by 7 bases, leaving 6 bases between them. The CDR3 DNA sequence: TGTGCCATCAGTGAGGGGAGAAATGAGCAGTTCTTC. Its translation is CAISEGRNEQFF.

This clone was detected many times. CDR3 protein: CASSLQGLPTEAFF. Here the CDR3 DNA reads TGCGCCAGCAGCCTCCAGGGTTTGCCCACTGAAGCTTTCTTT. This sequence joins TRBV4-1 and TRBJ1-1; D might be TRBD1 (5 bases). V was shortened by 4 bases and J by 4 bases, with 13 bases between the two germline ends. CDR1 and CDR2 (germline): MGHRA, YSYEKL. The CDR3 length is 14 residues.

This clone was observed a handful of times. The chain carries TRBV7-2 and TRBJ2-1; no firm D call. V dropped 5 bases and J dropped 3 bases, with 11 bases sitting between them. CDR1 SGHTA and CDR2 FQGNSA come from the germline V gene. The CDR3 runs 14 residues. The CDR3 spells CASSRLGGYNEQFF. DNA of the CDR3: TGTGCCAGCAGCCGCCTGGGTGGCTACAATGAGCAGTTCTTC.

The rearrangement links TRBV19 to TRBJ2-2, with TRBD2 matching over 15 bases. There are 17 residues in the CDR3. Per the germline V gene, CDR1 is LNHDA and CDR2 is SQIVND (reference sequence). Trimming took 6 bases from V and 6 from J; bases not matched to a gene: 8. The CDR3 bases are TGTGCCAGTAGACTATTGGGGACTAGCGGGAGGTCCGGGGAGCTGTTTTTT. Translated: CASRLLGTSGRSGELFF.

The CDR3: CSVRTGSLGYGYTF. CDR3 nucleotides: TGCAGCGTCCGGACAGGGTCCCTAGGCTATGGCTACACCTTC. V is TRBV29-1 and J is TRBJ1-2; 8 bases match TRBD1. CDR3 length: 14 residues. V dropped 6 bases and J dropped 4; count of bases not matched to a gene: 10. The germline V gene encodes CDR1 SQVTM and CDR2 ANQGSEA.

V usage is TRBV9 and J usage is TRBJ2-2; 8 bases are shared with TRBD1. Looked up from germline, CDR1 is SGDLS and CDR2 is YYNGEE. The V segment lost 3 bases and the J segment 2 bases; nucleotides outside the gene matches: 9. The CDR3 covers 17 residues. The CDR3, as DNA: TGTGCCAGCAGCGGGCAAAGACAGGGGCGAAACACCGGGGAGCTGTTTTTT. As protein: CASSGQRQGRNTGELFF.

The chain links TRBV11-2 to TRBJ2-3; D is perhaps TRBD2 (6 bases). Germline values: CDR1 SGHAT, CDR2 FQNNGV. This CDR3 has 16 residues. Trimming pared 2 bases from V and 3 bases from J, leaving 15 bases between. This chain's CDR3 is CASSLKIAVETDTQYF. The CDR3 DNA follows: TGTGCCAGCAGCTTAAAGATAGCGGTGGAGACAGATACGCAGTATTTT.